These T cell receptor beta chains were read from a single sample in a study of T-cell memory formation after mild COVID-19. TCRdb recomputed calls from the 5' RACE reads with MiXCR, one row per CDR3 protein. The table records more than 350,000 distinct CDR3 sequences, 21% of them present only once. Sequenced input: PBMCs or a T cell subset sorted from them (not recorded which). Receptors originate from an adult woman who had mild COVID-19 (a few samples of this study predate the infection). Cell type and time point are not known. Each CDR3 is given with its conserved first and last residue. The D gene is left open where the match is weak. Where a row states a size, it is once, few, many or the class of an expanded clone; other rows omit it.

size,D,V,J,CDR3,DNA
few,.,TRBV7-9,TRBJ2-2,CASSPLEGARGTGELFF,TGTGCCAGCAGCCCCCTGGAGGGGGCGAGAGGCACCGGGGAGCTGTTTTTT
.,.,TRBV5-1,TRBJ2-7,CASGTQLVPEQYF,TGCGCCAGCGGTACTCAACTAGTTCCCGAGCAGTACTTC
few,.,TRBV4-3,TRBJ2-3,CASGDTDTQYF,TGCGCCAGTGGAGACACAGATACGCAGTATTTT
.,TRBD2,TRBV4-1,TRBJ2-1,CASSPEAGGSNEQFF,TGCGCCAGCAGCCCCGAGGCGGGGGGTTCCAATGAGCAGTTCTTC
few,.,TRBV7-6,TRBJ2-7,CASSFSPQRGEQYF,TGTGCCAGCAGCTTCTCCCCTCAAAGGGGCGAGCAGTACTTC
.,.,TRBV10-3,TRBJ2-3,CAISDRGKDTQYF,TGTGCCATCAGTGATCGGGGAAAAGATACGCAGTATTTT
.,.,TRBV24-1,TRBJ2-7,CATSDLIGEGFTYEQYF,TGTGCCACCAGTGATTTAATTGGCGAGGGTTTCACCTACGAGCAGTACTTC
few,.,TRBV6-4,TRBJ1-1,CASSDRRGGRNTEAFF,TGTGCCAGCAGTGACCGACGGGGGGGGAGGAACACTGAAGCTTTCTTT
.,.,TRBV6-2/TRBV6-3,TRBJ1-2,CASSYGTPSVYGYTF,TGTGCCAGCAGTTACGGGACACCCTCCGTCTATGGCTACACCTTC
.,TRBD2,TRBV7-9,TRBJ2-5,CASRSGLAGGFQETQYF,TGTGCCAGCAGGTCAGGACTCGCGGGAGGCTTCCAAGAGACCCAGTACTTC
.,.,TRBV24-1,TRBJ1-4,CATSDMIGAGEPTNEKLFF,TGTGCCACCAGTGACATGATTGGGGCAGGGGAGCCAACTAATGAAAAACTGTTTTTT
.,TRBD1,TRBV18,TRBJ1-6,CASSDRQGRSPLHF,TGTGCCAGCTCAGACCGACAGGGGAGATCACCCCTCCACTTT
few,.,TRBV7-2,TRBJ2-7,CASSFDRGLSYEQYF,TGTGCCAGCAGCTTTGATCGGGGTCTCTCCTACGAGCAGTACTTC
few,.,TRBV3-1,TRBJ2-2,CASSHTGTNTGELFF,TGTGCCAGCAGCCATACAGGGACGAACACCGGGGAGCTGTTTTTT
.,.,TRBV5-1,TRBJ2-1,CASSLDIGGPYNEQFF,TGCGCCAGCAGCTTGGATATAGGGGGTCCCTACAATGAGCAGTTCTTC
few,.,TRBV4-2,TRBJ2-3,CASSQVASTDTQYF,TGTGCCAGCAGCCAAGTCGCTAGCACAGATACGCAGTATTTT
.,.,TRBV21-1,TRBJ2-3,CASLKGMQGDTQYF,TGTGCCAGTCTAAAGGGGATGCAGGGAGATACGCAGTATTTT
few,.,TRBV6-2/TRBV6-3,TRBJ2-1,CASTRLNEQFF,TGTGCCAGCACTAGGCTAAATGAGCAGTTCTTC
few,TRBD2,TRBV7-3,TRBJ2-1,CASSSRTSEQFF,TGTGCCAGCAGCTCACGGACTAGCGAGCAGTTCTTC
.,TRBD2,TRBV9,TRBJ2-3,CASSVNGGASDTQYF,TGTGCCAGCAGCGTAAACGGGGGGGCCTCAGATACGCAGTATTTT
few,TRBD2,TRBV5-1,TRBJ2-6,CASSLAVGTSGGPSGANVLTF,TGCGCCAGCAGCTTGGCTGTAGGAACTAGCGGGGGCCCCTCTGGGGCCAACGTCCTGACTTTC
few,TRBD2,TRBV3-1,TRBJ2-2,CASSSYRGRANTGELFF,TGTGCCAGCAGCTCCTATCGGGGGAGGGCGAACACCGGGGAGCTGTTTTTT
.,.,TRBV7-2,TRBJ2-3,CASSPGPAWGDTQYF,TGTGCCAGCAGCCCTGGCCCGGCCTGGGGAGATACGCAGTATTTT
.,.,TRBV20-1,TRBJ2-5,CSARDRGETQYF,TGCAGTGCTAGAGACAGGGGAGAGACCCAGTACTTC
few,TRBD1,TRBV19,TRBJ2-3,CASSITANTGDPRADTQYF,TGTGCCAGTAGTATAACAGCGAACACAGGGGATCCTCGGGCAGATACGCAGTATTTT
few,TRBD1,TRBV6-5,TRBJ1-6,CASSEDRGYNSPLHF,TGTGCCAGCAGTGAAGACAGGGGCTATAATTCACCCCTCCACTTT
.,.,TRBV5-1,TRBJ1-1,CASSSDDGGMNTEAFF,TGCGCCAGCAGCTCTGACGACGGGGGGATGAACACTGAAGCTTTCTTT
.,.,TRBV6-6,TRBJ1-6,CASSYGRGNNSPLHF,TGTGCCAGCAGTTACGGGAGGGGCAATAATTCACCCCTCCACTTT
few,.,TRBV12-3/TRBV12-4,TRBJ1-1,CATRQWTLATEAFF,TGTGCCACCAGGCAGTGGACGCTCGCCACTGAAGCTTTCTTT
.,.,TRBV29-1,TRBJ2-7,CSVESHGSPYEQYF,TGCAGCGTTGAAAGCCATGGGTCCCCCTACGAGCAGTACTTC
few,.,TRBV24-1,TRBJ2-7,CATSDSTGRAWEQYF,TGTGCCACCAGTGATTCCACAGGACGGGCGTGGGAGCAGTACTTC
medium-sized,TRBD1,TRBV7-3,TRBJ1-1,CASSLTPTGRNTEAFF,TGTGCCAGCAGCTTAACACCGACAGGGCGTAACACTGAAGCTTTCTTT
.,.,TRBV18,TRBJ2-7,CASSPDMYEQYF,TGTGCCAGCTCACCTGACATGTACGAGCAGTACTTC
.,.,TRBV20-1,TRBJ2-7,CSAHLPNAANYEQYF,TGCAGTGCTCACCTCCCAAACGCCGCGAACTACGAGCAGTACTTC
.,TRBD1,TRBV5-4,TRBJ1-2,CASSSYRQGNYGYTF,TGTGCCAGCAGCTCATACAGACAGGGAAACTATGGCTACACCTTC
many,TRBD1,TRBV5-1,TRBJ2-7,CASSLTGDTSENF,TGCGCCAGCAGCTTGACAGGGGACACCAGCGAGAACTTC
few,.,TRBV7-2,TRBJ2-7,CASSLEGGGYEQYF,TGTGCCAGCAGCTTAGAGGGGGGCGGCTACGAGCAGTACTTC
.,.,TRBV7-3,TRBJ2-3,CASSLMRTDTQYF,TGTGCCAGCAGCTTAATGAGGACAGATACGCAGTATTTT
.,TRBD1,TRBV27,TRBJ2-7,CASSPGQGHHEQYF,TGTGCCAGCAGTCCCGGACAGGGCCACCACGAGCAGTACTTC